This entry lists 16 T cell receptor beta chains sequenced from one sample in a study of metastatic and nonmetastatic thyroid tumors. All patients were treatment-naive before thyroid surgery. TCRdb redid the clone calls on the PCR reads using MiXCR. The top ten clones hold approximately 7.5% of a sample with 20,000 to 25,000 clones, approximately 20% of them seen once. Sequenced sample: blood. The receptor set was obtained from a female donor with papillary thyroid cancer or a benign thyroid nodule (not recorded which). Some clones in this sample may be carry-over from other donors' samples.

This clone was found many times. It may be a read error: a sequence one base away is much more abundant. The rearrangement links TRBV6-1 to TRBJ2-3; 8 bases agree with TRBD2. The CDR3 has 14 residues. Germline lookup yields CDR1 MNHNS and CDR2 SASEGT. Here the CDR3 DNA reads TGTGCCAACAGTCAGGGACTAGATACAGATACGCAGTATTTT. Protein: CANSQGLDTDTQYF.

The V gene is TRBV6-1, the J gene TRBJ2-7; D gene unclear. The V gene's germline CDR1 is MNHNS and CDR2 SASEGT. V was shortened by 4 bases and J by 0 bases, with 7 bases between the two germline ends. This CDR3 region has 13 residues. The CDR3 spells CASSGQNSYEQYF. The CDR3 nucleotides read TGTGCCAGCAGTGGACAAAACTCCTACGAGCAGTACTTC.

At least ten counts were recorded for this clone. This sequence joins TRBV19 and TRBJ1-5; weak D call: TRBD1 (6 bases). The CDR3 sequence is 12 residues long. V lost 7 bases to trimming and J lost 6 bases, with 10 bases between them. Germline CDR1 reads LNHDA; CDR2 reads SQIVND (reference sequence). The CDR3 loop reads CASKTGSQPQHF. The CDR3 DNA reads as TGTGCCAGTAAAACAGGGAGTCAGCCCCAGCATTTT.

This clone was counted many times. This chain joins TRBV28 and TRBJ1-1; D uncertain. Trimming removed 7 bases at V and 5 bases at J, with 8 bases between. The CDR3 sequence is 11 residues long. Germline CDR1 reads MDHEN; CDR2 reads SYDVKM. The CDR3 here is CASNSWTEAFF. In DNA form, the CDR3 reads TGTGCCAGCAATAGCTGGACTGAAGCTTTCTTT.

The chain has TRBV20-1 and TRBJ1-2; no definite D call. With 1 base removed from V and 3 bases from J, the gap between germline ends came to 15 bases. Germline V lookup: CDR1 DFQATT, CDR2 SNEGSKA (reference sequence). The CDR3 contains 15 residues. CDR3 region: CSARAGSNGHYGYTF. The CDR3 DNA reads TGCAGTGCTAGAGCAGGTTCCAACGGGCACTATGGCTACACCTTC.

By sample share, this clone is medium-sized. J is TRBJ2-1 and V is TRBV6-1; tentatively, D is TRBD1 (5 bases). The CDR3 contains 17 residues. The V end was cut by 2 bases, the J end by 5 bases, with 19 bases between. CDR1 is MNHNS and CDR2 is SASEGT in the germline V gene. CDR3 DNA sequence: TGTGCCAGCAGTGAACGACAACAGGCAGTAATGAACAATGAGCAGTTCTTC. This encodes CASSERQQAVMNNEQFF.

Concerning this clone itself: Compared with germline, one end of the junction differs, possibly owing to a read error. V and J are TRBV20-1 and TRBJ2-1; weak D call: TRBD1 (6 bases). The CDR3 sequence is 12 residues long. The V gene's germline CDR1 is DFQATT and CDR2 SNEGSKA (reference sequence). For the CDR3, the DNA is TGCAGCGCTAGAGGCCCGGGACATCAGCAGTTCTTC. Translation: CSARGPGHQQFF.

This clone qualifies as medium-sized. The sample has other DNA sequences that encode this CDR3 too. The CDR3 nucleotides read TGCAGTGCTAAGAACCGACAGGGGTTAAACACTGAAGCTTTCTTT. Translating it yields CSAKNRQGLNTEAFF. This chain connects TRBV20-1 to TRBJ1-1; 8 nucleotides agree with TRBD1. The CDR3 runs 15 residues. V lost 4 bases to trimming and J lost 2 bases; unmatched junction nucleotides: 9. CDR1 and CDR2 (germline): DFQATT, SNEGSKA (reference sequence).

The sample holds many counts of this clone. The chain couples TRBV7-2 to TRBJ2-5; TRBD2 agrees at 11 bases. Germline V gene lookup returns CDR1 SGHTA and CDR2 FQGNSA. CDR3 length equals 15 residues. Trimming at V came to 4 bases and at J to 7 bases, leaving 8 bases not matched to a gene. The chain's CDR3 is CASSYIAGGRGTQYF. As DNA, the CDR3 is TGTGCCAGCAGCTATATAGCGGGGGGGCGGGGGACCCAGTACTTC.

This clone was observed at least ten times. The gene calls are TRBV30 and TRBJ2-7, with a weak D call TRBD2 (6 bases). Per the germline V gene, CDR1 is GTSNPN and CDR2 is SVGIG (reference sequence). V was trimmed by 5 bases and J by 2 bases, leaving 7 bases between them. The CDR3 is 11 residues long. The CDR3 nucleotides are TGTGCCTGGCGGACTACCTACGAGCAGTACTTC. This codes for CAWRTTYEQYF.

To note about this clone: At one of its ends the junction is not consistent with the germline gene, which may arise from a read error. CDR3 nucleotides: TGTGCCAGCAGCAGAGGGACAGGAGTGTTGGGGAGCAATCATCCCCAGCATTTT. It encodes CASSRGTGVLGSNHPQHF. The chain combines TRBV4-2 with TRBJ1-5, with 8 bases aligning to TRBD1. CDR1 and CDR2 (germline): LGHNA, YNFKEQ. The CDR3 has 18 amino acids.

The sample holds many counts of this clone. This clone may be a read error of a much larger clone one base away. The chain employs TRBV11-1 and TRBJ1-6, with 7 bases matching TRBD1. J lost 7 bases, V lost 5 bases, and 17 bases had no gene match. Germline CDR1 reads SGHAT; CDR2 reads FQDESV (reference sequence). The CDR3 length is 18 residues. This CDR3 reads CASSLVPDRARGNSPLHF. The CDR3 nucleotides are TGTGCCAGCAGCCTAGTCCCCGACAGGGCGAGAGGGAATTCACCCCTCCACTTT.

The chain has TRBV6-1 and TRBJ2-7; 7 bases agree with TRBD1. V was clipped by 4 bases and J by 6 bases; unmatched bases: 6. This CDR3 spans 13 amino acids. Germline values: CDR1 MNHNS, CDR2 SASEGT. The CDR3 DNA follows: TGTGCCAGCAGTGGGACAGGTTGGGGCGAGCAGTACTTC. It encodes CASSGTGWGEQYF.

This clone appeared many times. The chain has TRBV2 and TRBJ2-7, with a weak D call TRBD2 (5 bases). Germline CDR1 SNHLY, CDR2 FYNNEI. The CDR3 has 12 residues. CDR3 in amino acids: CAGRRVRGEQYF. In DNA form, the CDR3 reads TGTGCAGGGAGACGGGTCCGGGGCGAGCAGTACTTC. Full variable domain (rest looked up from reference TRBV2 and TRBJ2-7): EPEVTQTPSHQVTQMGQEVILRCVPISNHLYFYWYRQILGQKVEFLVSFYNNEISEKSEIFDDQFSVERPDGSNFTLKIRSTKLEDSAMYFCAGRRVRGEQYFGPGTRLTVT.

At least ten counts were recorded for this clone. This chain links TRBV7-9 with TRBJ1-6; TRBD1 matches 7 bases. Trimming at V came to 1 base and at J to 7 bases, leaving 13 bases not matched to a gene. The CDR3 loop spans 18 amino acids. The V gene's germline CDR1 is SEHNR and CDR2 FQNEAQ (reference sequence). Here the CDR3 DNA reads TGTGCCAGCAGCTTAGTCCCCGACAGGGCGAGAGGGAATTCACCCCTCCACTTT. Translated, it gives CASSLVPDRARGNSPLHF.

The chain links TRBV20-1 to TRBJ1-5; D is perhaps TRBD1 (5 bases). This CDR3 region has 13 residues. Trimming stripped 7 bases from V and 3 bases from J, with 13 bases between. Germline V gene data show CDR1 as DFQATT and CDR2 as SNEGSKA (reference sequence). The CDR3, as DNA: TGCAGTGTCCCAGACAGCTACAATCAGCCCCAGCATTTT. The encoded protein is CSVPDSYNQPQHF.